This T cell receptor beta chain came from a study of blood T cell repertoires in COVID-19. About the research overall: Samples came from the United States, Italy and Spain, spanning acute and convalescent COVID-19. PBMCs, B-cell-depleted T cells, or T cells were the source of the cDNA or gDNA that made up the material.

The CDR3 loop spans 13 amino acids. The germline CDR1 and CDR2 sequences are SGHVS and FQNEAQ. On this clone: One end of the junction does not line up with germline, which may come from a read error.

Methods used by the authors: Amplifying reference gene primers gave estimates of nucleated cell counts. The method was immunoSEQ multiplex PCR; TCRdb's version includes in-frame clones alone and lacks a portion of them. The D gene and trimming were derived from the DNA, and the V and J assignments and clone size from that table. The sample lists 200,000 to 250,000 clones, roughly 90% seen once, with approximately 1.8% in the top ten. Sequencing was performed on peripheral blood. This TCR derives from a man between 65 and 80 years old with acute or convalescent COVID-19. This chain uses TRBV7-8 with TRBJ2-7; the D gene is possibly TRBD2 (6 bases). The CDR3 bases are TGTGCCAGCAGCTTGGGGAGGACTTGGGAGCCGTACTTC. Its protein is CASSLGRTWEPYF.